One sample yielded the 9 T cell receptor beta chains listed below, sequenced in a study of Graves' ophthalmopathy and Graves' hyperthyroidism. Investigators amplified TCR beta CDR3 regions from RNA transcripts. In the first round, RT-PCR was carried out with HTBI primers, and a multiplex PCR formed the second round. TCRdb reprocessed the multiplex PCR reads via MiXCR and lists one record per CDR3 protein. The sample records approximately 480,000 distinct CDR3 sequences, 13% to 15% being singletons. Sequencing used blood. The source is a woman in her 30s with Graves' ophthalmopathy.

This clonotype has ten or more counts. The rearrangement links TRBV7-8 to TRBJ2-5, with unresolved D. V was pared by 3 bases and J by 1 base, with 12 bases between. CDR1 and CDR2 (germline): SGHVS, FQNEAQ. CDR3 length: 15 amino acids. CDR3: CASSLASSRQETQYF. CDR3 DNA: TGTGCCAGCAGCTTGGCGTCTAGTCGCCAAGAGACCCAGTACTTC.

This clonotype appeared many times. CDR3 bases: TGTGCCAGCAGTTTCCCAGAGACCCATCCCCTAGAGACCCAGTACTTC. It codes for CASSFPETHPLETQYF. The V call is TRBV28, the J call TRBJ2-5; D is unresolved. V dropped 3 bases and J dropped 4 bases, with 18 bases sitting between them. Germline V lookup: CDR1 MDHEN, CDR2 SYDVKM. CDR3 size: 16 residues.

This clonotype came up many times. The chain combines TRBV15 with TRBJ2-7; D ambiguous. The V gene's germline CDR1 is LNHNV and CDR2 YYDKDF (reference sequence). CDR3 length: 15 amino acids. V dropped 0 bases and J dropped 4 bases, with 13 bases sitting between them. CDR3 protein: CATSRDRYVGYEQYF. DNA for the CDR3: TGTGCCACCAGCAGAGATCGGTACGTGGGGTACGAGCAGTACTTC.

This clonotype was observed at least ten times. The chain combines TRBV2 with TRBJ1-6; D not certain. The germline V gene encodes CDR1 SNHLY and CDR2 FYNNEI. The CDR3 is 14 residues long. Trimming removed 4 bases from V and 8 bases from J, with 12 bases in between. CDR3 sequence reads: CASSGEARDSPLHF. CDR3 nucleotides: TGTGCCAGCAGTGGGGAGGCTCGGGATTCACCCCTCCACTTT.

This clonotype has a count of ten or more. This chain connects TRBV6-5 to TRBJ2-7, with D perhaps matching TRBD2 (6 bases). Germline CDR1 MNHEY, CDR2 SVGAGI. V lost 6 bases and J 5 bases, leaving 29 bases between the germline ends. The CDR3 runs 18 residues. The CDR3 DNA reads TGTGCCAGCAGCGCTTCCCGGGGACTCTCAGCCGTCGGCCACGAGCAGTACTTC. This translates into CASSASRGLSAVGHEQYF.

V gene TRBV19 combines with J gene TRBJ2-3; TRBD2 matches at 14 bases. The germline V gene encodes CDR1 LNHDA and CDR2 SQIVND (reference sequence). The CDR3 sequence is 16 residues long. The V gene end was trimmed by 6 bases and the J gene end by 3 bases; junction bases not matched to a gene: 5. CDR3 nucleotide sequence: TGTGCCAGTAGCCTGGGACTAGCGGGAGAAACAGATACGCAGTATTTT. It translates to CASSLGLAGETDTQYF.

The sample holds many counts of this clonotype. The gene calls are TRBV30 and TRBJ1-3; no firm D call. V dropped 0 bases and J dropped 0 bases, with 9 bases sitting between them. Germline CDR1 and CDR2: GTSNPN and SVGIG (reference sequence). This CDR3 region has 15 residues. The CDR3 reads CAWSVNPLSGNTIYF. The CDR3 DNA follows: TGTGCCTGGAGTGTAAACCCACTCTCTGGAAACACCATATATTTT.

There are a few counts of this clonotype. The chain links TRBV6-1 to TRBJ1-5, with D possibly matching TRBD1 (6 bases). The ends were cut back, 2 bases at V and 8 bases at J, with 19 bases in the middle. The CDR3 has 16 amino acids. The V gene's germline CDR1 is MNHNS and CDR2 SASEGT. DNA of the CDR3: TGTGCCAGCAGTGAAAGGCCGAGACAGGTCATTGAGCCCCAGCATTTT. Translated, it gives CASSERPRQVIEPQHF.

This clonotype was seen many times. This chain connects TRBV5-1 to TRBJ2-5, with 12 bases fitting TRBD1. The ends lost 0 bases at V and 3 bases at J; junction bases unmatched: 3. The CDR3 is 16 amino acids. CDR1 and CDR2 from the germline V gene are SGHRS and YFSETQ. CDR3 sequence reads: CASSLVGTGGKETQYF. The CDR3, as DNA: TGCGCCAGCAGCTTGGTTGGGACAGGGGGCAAAGAGACCCAGTACTTC.